The clone carrying this T cell receptor beta chain occurred a few times. The junction had 2 bases not matched to a gene; V was cut back by 3 bases and J by 2 bases. This CDR3 has 14 amino acids. The germline V gene encodes CDR1 MNHNS and CDR2 SASEGT. From the RT-PCR reads, TCRdb called clonotypes with MiXCR, one entry per CDR3 protein. In the table there are 700,000 to 900,000 distinct CDR3 sequences, less than 25% of which are singletons. This specimen comes from a study of response to subunit inactivated influenza vaccine. The V gene is TRBV6-1, the J gene TRBJ2-7; 9 bases agree with TRBD1. The clonotype was recovered from a middle-aged man who received an inactivated influenza vaccine. Sample: PBMCs from blood, taken roughly 5 days after vaccination. CDR3 residues: CASSDWTGAYEQYF. Here the CDR3 DNA reads TGTGCCAGCAGTGATTGGACAGGGGCCTACGAGCAGTACTTC.